What follows are 28 T cell receptor beta chains derived from one specimen sequenced in a study of cytomegalovirus exposure and HLA in healthy donors. Primers included in the PCR were 60 Vbeta and 13 Jbeta primers. Clones were sequenced by immunoSEQ multiplex PCR, and TCRdb holds only the in-frame ones, with some missing. The data show around 150,000 clones, roughly 80% seen once. The source material was PBMCs. The receptors were sampled from a human donor in good health.

In DNA form, the CDR3 reads TGTGCCAGCAGCTTATACACAAGCTCTGGAAACACCATATATTTT. It specifies CASSLYTSSGNTIYF. J is TRBJ1-3 and V is TRBV7-9; D is undetermined. The CDR3 covers 15 residues. V was pared by 2 bases and J by 0 bases, with 8 bases between. Germline CDR1 reads SEHNR; CDR2 reads FQNEAQ (reference sequence).

The gene calls are TRBV5-1 and TRBJ1-2; D not resolved. The CDR3 contains 12 residues. V was pared by 0 bases and J by 4 bases, with 4 bases between. In germline, CDR1 is SGHRS, CDR2 YFSETQ. The chain's CDR3 is CASSLDSYGYTF. DNA for the CDR3: TGCGCCAGCAGCTTGGACAGCTATGGCTACACCTTC.

As for this clone: Its ends do not fully match the called genes, so a read error is possible. The chain is built from TRBV6-6 and TRBJ1-2, with a weak D call TRBD1 (5 bases). The CDR3 contains 12 residues. Germline values: CDR1 MNHNY, CDR2 SVGAGI (reference sequence). Here the CDR3 DNA reads TGTGCCAGCACTCCAGACAGAGATGGCTACCCCTTC. The encoded protein is CASTPDRDGYPF.

This clone has just a few counts. The chain is built from TRBV4-1 and TRBJ1-2, with 7 positions matching TRBD1. Trimming took 4 bases from V and 0 from J; bases not matched to a gene: 14. CDR3 length equals 18 residues. Germline V gives CDR1 MGHRA, CDR2 YSYEKL. This CDR3 reads CASSRVRDRTASNYGYTF. The CDR3 DNA reads TGCGCCAGCAGCCGAGTTCGGGACAGAACAGCATCTAACTATGGCTACACCTTC.

This chain links TRBV19 with TRBJ1-4, with no clear D. V was cut by 1 base and J by 8 bases, with 5 bases left in between. Per the germline V gene, CDR1 is LNHDA and CDR2 is SQIVND (reference sequence). The CDR3 is 12 amino acids. Written as DNA, the CDR3 is TGTGCCAGTAGTATAGGCGTGGAAAAACTGTTTTTT. It is translated as CASSIGVEKLFF.

This clone occurred a few times. The chain uses TRBV7-8 and TRBJ1-5; 7 nucleotides match TRBD1. V shed 6 bases, J shed 0 bases, and the junction held 5 bases outside the gene matches. CDR1 and CDR2 from the germline V gene are SGHVS and FQNEAQ. The CDR3 is 15 residues long. CDR3 in DNA: TGTGCCAGCAGTTCAGGACAGGCTAGCAATCAGCCCCAGCATTTT. It translates to CASSSGQASNQPQHF.

The rearrangement links TRBV2 to TRBJ1-5; D remains unclear. CDR1 is SNHLY, CDR2 FYNNEI, per germline. The V end lost 3 bases, the J end lost 4 bases, and 7 bases lay between the germline ends. The CDR3 has 13 amino acids. The CDR3 DNA is TGTGCCAGCAGTGACTTTGCGAATCAGCCCCAGCATTTT. The encoded protein is CASSDFANQPQHF.

This clone was picked up a small number of times. The chain carries TRBV10-3 and TRBJ1-2, with D possibly matching TRBD1 (6 bases). Germline V lookup: CDR1 ENHRY, CDR2 SYGVKD. V was shortened by 8 bases and J by 5 bases, with 15 bases between the two germline ends. The CDR3 length is 13 residues. The CDR3 here is CAIAGEGHYGYTF. The CDR3 nucleotides are TGTGCCATCGCAGGGGAGGGTCATTATGGCTACACCTTC.

The chain recombines TRBV21-1 with TRBJ2-3; no DNA check was done on the table's D call, TRBD1. TRBV21-1 is tagged as a pseudogene. This CDR3 has 13 residues. The CDR3 sequence is CASSKDREDTQYF. In DNA form, the CDR3 reads TGTGCCAGCAGCAAAGACAGGGAAGATACGCAGTATTTT.

The chain couples TRBV6-6 to TRBJ1-1, with 8 bases aligning to TRBD1. From germline, CDR1 is MNHNY and CDR2 SVGAGI (reference sequence). V lost 6 bases to trimming and J lost 5 bases; unmatched junction nucleotides: 8. There are 14 residues in the CDR3. The CDR3 region is CASRETGDWTEAFF. CDR3 DNA sequence: TGTGCCAGCAGGGAGACAGGGGATTGGACTGAAGCTTTCTTT.

The CDR3 bases are TGTGCCAGCAGTGAAGGCGGGTACAGCTCTTTCTACGAGCAGTACTTC. Translating gives CASSEGGYSSFYEQYF. This chain uses TRBV6-1 with TRBJ2-7; D possibly corresponds to TRBD2 (5 bases). CDR1 MNHNS and CDR2 SASEGT come from the germline V gene. V lost 1 base and J lost 3, with 16 bases in between. The CDR3 runs to 16 residues.

The V gene is TRBV7-2, the J gene TRBJ2-5; a possible D gene is TRBD2 (7 bases). The V end was cut by 5 bases, the J end by 4 bases, with 23 bases between. The CDR3 consists of 17 residues. Germline CDR1 reads SGHTA; CDR2 reads FQGNSA. The CDR3 DNA reads as TGTGCCAGCAGCCACCGGGGGGTTAGGGGGGGGTCAGAGACCCAGTACTTC. Amino acid sequence: CASSHRGVRGGSETQYF.

The CDR3 region is CASSSWGQPSYF. CDR3 nucleotide sequence: TGTGCCAGCAGCTCATGGGGACAGCCTTCTTACTTC. J is TRBJ2-7 and V is TRBV7-9; 7 bases map to TRBD1. The CDR3 runs to 12 residues. CDR1 is SEHNR, CDR2 FQNEAQ, per germline (reference sequence). Losses at the gene ends were 4 bases for V and 13 bases for J; bases not matched to a gene: 10.

This chain links TRBV6-1 with TRBJ1-1, with 9 bases lining up with TRBD1. There are 12 residues in the CDR3. V lost 7 bases and J lost 10; bases outside the gene matches: 7. Germline CDR1 MNHNS, CDR2 SASEGT. The CDR3, as DNA: TGTGCCAGCACCTCCAGGACAGGGGCAGCTTTCTTT. Translating it yields CASTSRTGAAFF.

This rearrangement joins TRBV6-5 to TRBJ1-2, with D perhaps TRBD1 (6 bases). V lost 6 bases to trimming and J lost 8 bases, with 13 bases between them. The CDR3 consists of 12 residues. Germline V lookup: CDR1 MNHEY, CDR2 SVGAGI. The CDR3 region is CASREGDWGYTF. The CDR3, as DNA: TGTGCCAGCAGAGAGGGGGATTGGGGCTACACCTTC.

The DNA for the CDR3 is TGTGCCAGCAGCTTAACGGGAGGGCGAGGCACAGATACGCAGTATTTT. Amino acid sequence: CASSLTGGRGTDTQYF. The V gene is TRBV5-4, the J gene TRBJ2-3, with TRBD2 identical over 8 bases. V dropped 2 bases and J dropped 1; count of bases not matched to a gene: 6. CDR3 length: 16 amino acids. Germline V gene data show CDR1 as SGHNT and CDR2 as YYREEE (reference sequence). The full variable domain, in which reference TRBV5-4 and TRBJ2-3 provide the parts outside the CDR3, is ETGVTQSPTHLIKTRGQQVTLRCSSQSGHNTVSWYQQALGQGPQFIFQYYREEENGRGNFPPRFSGLQFPNYSSELNVNALELDDSALYLCASSLTGGRGTDTQYFGPGTRLTVL.

With regard to this clone: A junction end diverges from the germline sequence, so it may reflect a read error. Other nucleotide sequences from this sample produce the same CDR3. The chain couples TRBV27 to TRBJ2-2; 8 bases are shared with TRBD2. The germline gives CDR1 MNHEY, CDR2 SMNVEV (reference sequence). The CDR3 totals 17 residues. DNA of the CDR3: TGTGCCAGCAGTTTTGCCCTAGCGGGTGGAAACACCGGGGAGCTATTTTTT. Amino acid sequence: CASSFALAGGNTGELFF.

This chain joins TRBV23-1 and TRBJ2-2, with D perhaps matching TRBD1 (7 bases). TRBV23-1 has ORF status, its function being uncertain. This CDR3 has 16 amino acids. Trimming took off 3 bases at V and 7 bases at J, with 18 bases between the two ends. The CDR3 DNA reads as TGCGCCAGCAGTCAGGGGGAGGCAGGGGGGATCGGGGAGCTGTTTTTT. Its translation is CASSQGEAGGIGELFF.

The chain uses TRBV4-2 and TRBJ2-1; weak D call: TRBD2 (5 bases). In germline, CDR1 is LGHNA, CDR2 YNFKEQ. V lost 1 base and J 7 bases, leaving 17 bases between the germline ends. The CDR3 sequence is 16 residues long. As DNA, the CDR3 is TGTGCCAGCAGCCAAGCAGAGGGCGGAACTTTTAATGAGCAGTTCTTC. Amino acids: CASSQAEGGTFNEQFF.

V gene TRBV5-1 combines with J gene TRBJ2-2; a weak D match, TRBD1 (5 bases). Germline-derived CDR1 and CDR2 are SGHRS and YFSETQ. The length of the CDR3 is 14 residues. Trimming removed 1 base from V and 1 base from J, with 5 bases in between. The CDR3 coding sequence is TGCGCCAGCAGCTTGCAGGGGAACACCGGGGAGCTGTTTTTT. This encodes CASSLQGNTGELFF. Filled out from reference TRBV5-1 and TRBJ2-2, the complete variable domain reads KAGVTQTPRYLIKTRGQQVTLSCSPISGHRSVSWYQQTPGQGLQFLFEYFSETQRNKGNFPGRFSGRQFSNSRSEMNVSTLELGDSALYLCASSLQGNTGELFFGEGSRLTVL.

This clone was seen only a few times. V usage is TRBV19 and J usage is TRBJ2-7; 8 positions agree with TRBD2. Germline V gene data show CDR1 as LNHDA and CDR2 as SQIVND (reference sequence). The CDR3 length is 15 residues. V lost 5 bases to trimming and J lost 5 bases; unmatched junction nucleotides: 11. The CDR3 coding sequence is TGTGCCAGTAGTCCATCAGCGGGAGAGGTGGACGAGCAGTACTTC. Amino acids: CASSPSAGEVDEQYF.

The chain links TRBV6-5 to TRBJ1-2; no clear D. CDR3 length: 14 amino acids. Germline loops: CDR1 MNHEY, CDR2 SVGAGI. V gave up 0 bases and J gave up 6 bases, with 11 bases separating them. The CDR3 DNA sequence: TGTGCCAGCAGTTACTCGTCCCCTACGGATGGCTACACCTTC. Protein: CASSYSSPTDGYTF.

Here the CDR3 reads CASSFGTGGGEQYF. The CDR3 nucleotides are TGTGCCAGCAGCTTCGGGACAGGGGGCGGCGAGCAGTACTTC. The chain combines TRBV5-8 with TRBJ2-7; TRBD1 matches 12 bases. The CDR3 runs 14 residues. V lost 2 bases and J lost 6; bases outside the gene matches: 3. Germline V gene sequence: CDR1 SGHTS, CDR2 YDEGEE.

The rearrangement uses TRBV4-1 and TRBJ1-5; D is uncertain. The CDR3 has 14 amino acids. Germline CDR1 MGHRA, CDR2 YSYEKL. V was clipped by 2 bases and J by 0 bases, with 5 bases between them. The DNA of the CDR3 is TGCGCCAGCAGCCAAACATATAGCAATCAGCCCCAGCATTTT. It encodes CASSQTYSNQPQHF.

The CDR3 loop is CASRRQGFNSGNTIYF. The CDR3 DNA reads TGTGCCAGTAGGAGACAGGGATTTAACTCTGGAAACACCATATATTTT. The J gene is TRBJ1-3, the V gene TRBV19; 7 bases are shared with TRBD1. V shed 6 bases, J shed 0 bases, and the junction held 8 bases outside the gene matches. Germline values: CDR1 LNHDA, CDR2 SQIVND (reference sequence). The CDR3 has 16 amino acids.

The chain joins TRBV7-9 to TRBJ2-1; 14 nucleotides line up with TRBD2. CDR1 and CDR2 (germline): SEHNR, FQNEAQ (reference sequence). V shed 5 bases and J 12 bases; nucleotides not matched to a gene: 3. The CDR3 runs to 13 residues. CDR3 protein: CASSGTSGGPQFF. CDR3 nucleotide sequence: TGTGCCAGCAGCGGGACTAGCGGGGGCCCGCAGTTCTTC.

This sequence joins TRBV5-1 and TRBJ2-7, with 7 nucleotides matching TRBD1. The junction had 5 bases not matched to a gene; V was cut back by 0 bases and J by 2 bases. In germline, CDR1 is SGHRS, CDR2 YFSETQ. The CDR3 extends over 15 amino acids. CDR3 sequence reads: CASSLGGQIPYEQYF. In DNA, the CDR3 is TGCGCCAGCAGCTTGGGGGGACAGATCCCCTACGAGCAGTACTTC.

In its sample, this clone was seen once. The chain has TRBV15 and TRBJ2-2; 7 bases are a match to TRBD1. The length of the CDR3 is 16 residues. CDR1 LNHNV and CDR2 YYDKDF come from the germline V gene (reference sequence). J lost 4 bases, V lost 2 bases, and 7 bases had no gene match. The chain's CDR3 is CATSRSWDRPTGELFF. The CDR3 coding sequence is TGTGCCACCAGCAGATCCTGGGACAGACCCACCGGGGAGCTGTTTTTT. Complete variable domain (other parts from reference TRBV15 and TRBJ2-2): DAMVIQNPRYQVTQFGKPVTLSCSQTLNHNVMYWYQQKSSQAPKLLFHYYDKDFNNEADTPDNFQSRRPNTSFCFLDIRSPGLGDTAMYLCATSRSWDRPTGELFFGEGSRLTVL.